Shown below are 9 T cell receptor beta chains from a single sample sequenced in a study of response to subunit inactivated influenza vaccine. TCRdb redid the calling of the RT-PCR reads with MiXCR, one entry per CDR3 protein. The profile shows about 800,000 distinct CDR3 sequences, roughly 20% of them singletons. The input for sequencing was PBMCs from blood, taken around 5 days after vaccination. The receptors stem from a man aged 50 or older who received an inactivated influenza vaccine.

This clonotype was detected only once. The chain combines TRBV15 with TRBJ2-5, with a possible D match to TRBD1 (6 bases). V was pared by 3 bases and J by 2 bases, with 16 bases between. Germline values: CDR1 LNHNV, CDR2 YYDKDF (reference sequence). The length of the CDR3 is 16 residues. The chain's CDR3 is CATSRKEYRAQETQYF. The DNA for the CDR3 is TGTGCCACCAGCAGGAAAGAATACAGGGCTCAAGAGACCCAGTACTTC.

This rearrangement joins TRBV6-1 to TRBJ2-7; tentatively, D is TRBD1 (5 bases). V dropped 6 bases and J dropped 5 bases, with 14 bases sitting between them. Per germline, CDR1 MNHNS and CDR2 SASEGT. The CDR3 has 13 residues. The CDR3 is CASSRQWRDEQYF. CDR3 DNA sequence: TGTGCCAGCAGCCGACAGTGGCGAGACGAGCAGTACTTC.

V and J are TRBV7-2 and TRBJ2-5; the D gene is possibly TRBD1 (7 bases). The length of the CDR3 is 16 residues. Trimming took off 5 bases at V and 4 bases at J, with 20 bases between the two ends. Germline V gene sequence: CDR1 SGHTA, CDR2 FQGNSA. The CDR3 bases are TGTGCCAGCAGCCCCCAGGGGGGAAGAGGGTCAGAGACCCAGTACTTC. This translates into CASSPQGGRGSETQYF.

This chain joins TRBV15 and TRBJ2-1; 12 bases are shared with TRBD2. Germline V gene lookup returns CDR1 LNHNV and CDR2 YYDKDF (reference sequence). CDR3 length: 16 amino acids. The J segment lost 8 bases and the V segment lost 2 bases, leaving 7 bases of the junction unmatched. The CDR3 DNA reads as TGTGCCACCAGCAGAAGACTAGCGGGGGCGAGCGATGAGCAGTTCTTC. Translation gives CATSRRLAGASDEQFF.

This clonotype was counted between two and nine times. The CDR3 nucleotides are TGCGCCAGCAGCTTGCCGGGGGAGGGTATGGAGCAGTACTTC. Translating gives CASSLPGEGMEQYF. This rearrangement joins TRBV5-1 to TRBJ2-7, with 7 bases fitting TRBD2. Germline V gene data show CDR1 as SGHRS and CDR2 as YFSETQ. CDR3 length: 14 residues. Trimming cost V 1 base and J 7 bases; bases outside gene matches: 8.

There are a few counts of this clonotype. The chain combines TRBV12-3 or TRBV12-4 with TRBJ2-5, with 10 bases that match TRBD1. After removal of 5 bases from V and 5 bases from J, the junction contained 2 bases not matched to a gene. This CDR3 spans 13 amino acids. CDR3 sequence reads: CASSGQGVETQYF. The CDR3 DNA sequence: TGTGCCAGCAGTGGACAGGGGGTTGAGACCCAGTACTTC.

This chain connects TRBV28 to TRBJ2-1; D might be TRBD2 (7 bases). V lost 7 bases to trimming and J lost 2 bases, with 12 bases between them. CDR1 and CDR2 (germline): MDHEN, SYDVKM. The length of the CDR3 is 14 residues. CDR3 sequence: CASMRRGPYNEQFF. The CDR3 bases are TGTGCCAGCATGCGGCGGGGGCCCTACAATGAGCAGTTCTTC. Using reference TRBV28 and TRBJ2-1 for the parts outside the CDR3, the full variable domain is DVKVTQSSRYLVKRTGEKVFLECVQDMDHENMFWYRQDPGLGLRLIYFSYDVKMKEKGDIPEGYSVSREKKERFSLILESASTNQTSMYLCASMRRGPYNEQFFGPGTRLTVL.

In its sample, this clonotype was seen a few times. The chain uses TRBV11-1 and TRBJ2-3; TRBD2 agrees at 8 bases. CDR3 length: 18 amino acids. In germline, CDR1 is SGHAT, CDR2 FQDESV (reference sequence). V shed 0 bases and J 0 bases; nucleotides not matched to a gene: 8. As DNA, the CDR3 is TGTGCCAGCAGCTTAGCCTCCGGCGCGGGGGGTAGCACAGATACGCAGTATTTT. Translation gives CASSLASGAGGSTDTQYF.

This clonotype occurred a few times. The gene calls are TRBV6-1 and TRBJ2-2, with 8 bases aligning to TRBD1. Germline CDR1 MNHNS, CDR2 SASEGT. The length of the CDR3 is 17 residues. Unmatched junction bases numbered 14, after V lost 5 bases and J lost 6 bases. The CDR3 loop is CASSRETGGGYPGELFF. The CDR3 region has the DNA TGTGCCAGCAGTCGCGAAACAGGGGGAGGATATCCCGGGGAGCTGTTTTTT.